Listed below are T cell receptor beta chains from one sample, sequenced in a study of liver allograft versus peripheral blood T cells. TCRdb independently ran MiXCR on the reads; one entry per CDR3 protein. The profile covers some 7,000 distinct CDR3 sequences, with about 15% appearing a single time and 7.9% taken by the ten largest. Receptors originate from a human patient who had a liver transplant. Some T cells may trace back to the graft donor. Both conserved end residues are part of each CDR3. The order of the fields is CDR3 protein, CDR3 DNA, D gene, clone size, J gene, V gene. The D gene is left open where the match is weak. Size values are once, few and many counts, or a class for expanded clones, and some rows have none.

CDR3: CASSYWGGGTPDTQYF; DNA: TGTGCCAGCAGTTACTGGGGCGGGGGGACTCCAGATACGCAGTATTTT; D: TRBD2; size: many; J: TRBJ2-3; V: TRBV6-2/TRBV6-3
CDR3: CASSRRTNTGELFF; DNA: TGTGCCAGCAGCCGCCGCACGAACACCGGGGAGCTGTTTTTT; D: NA; size: NA; J: TRBJ2-2; V: TRBV6-1
CDR3: CASGGQLGGTEAFF; DNA: TGTGCCTCGGGGGGACAGCTTGGGGGCACTGAAGCTTTCTTT; D: TRBD1; size: medium-sized; J: TRBJ1-1; V: TRBV6-1
CDR3: CASSLMALSYEQYF; DNA: TGTGCCAGCAGCTTAATGGCCCTCTCCTACGAGCAGTACTTC; D: NA; size: NA; J: TRBJ2-7; V: TRBV7-9
CDR3: CASSPGGRGYTF; DNA: TGTGCCAGCAGTCCCGGGGGCAGAGGCTACACCTTC; D: NA; size: large; J: TRBJ1-2; V: TRBV12-3/TRBV12-4
CDR3: CASRGLEEDNEQFF; DNA: TGTGCCAGCAGAGGACTAGAGGAGGACAATGAGCAGTTCTTC; D: TRBD2; size: NA; J: TRBJ2-1; V: TRBV12-3/TRBV12-4
CDR3: CASSSSPTGGYGYTF; DNA: TGTGCCAGCAGCTCAAGCCCGACAGGCGGTTATGGCTACACCTTC; D: NA; size: medium-sized; J: TRBJ1-2; V: TRBV7-9
CDR3: CASSLYGGSNTEAFF; DNA: TGTGCCAGCAGCTTGTACGGCGGATCGAACACTGAAGCTTTCTTT; D: NA; size: medium-sized; J: TRBJ1-1; V: TRBV5-4
CDR3: CAISESFQGGAGANVLTF; DNA: TGTGCCATCAGTGAGTCGTTCCAGGGAGGGGCTGGGGCCAACGTCCTGACTTTC; D: TRBD2; size: NA; J: TRBJ2-6; V: TRBV10-3
CDR3: CASSSFSNTEAFF; DNA: TGTGCCAGCAGCTCTTTTTCGAACACTGAAGCTTTCTTT; D: NA; size: medium-sized; J: TRBJ1-1; V: TRBV5-5
CDR3: CASSGNGYTF; DNA: TGTGCCAGTAGTGGGAATGGCTACACCTTC; D: NA; size: large; J: TRBJ1-2; V: TRBV19
CDR3: CASSTGDQPQHF; DNA: TGTGCCAGCAGCACAGGGGATCAGCCCCAGCATTTT; D: TRBD1; size: NA; J: TRBJ1-5; V: TRBV12-3/TRBV12-4
CDR3: CASSYGSYGYTF; DNA: TGTGCCAGCAGTTACGGCTCCTATGGCTACACCTTC; D: NA; size: medium-sized; J: TRBJ1-2; V: TRBV6-5
CDR3: CATSGTYTYTQYF; DNA: TGTGCCACCTCGGGGACTTACACATATACGCAGTATTTT; D: NA; size: few; J: TRBJ2-3; V: TRBV6-6
CDR3: CAWRLQGSEQFF; DNA: TGTGCCTGGAGGCTACAGGGGAGTGAGCAGTTCTTC; D: TRBD1; size: NA; J: TRBJ2-1; V: TRBV30
CDR3: CASSQLSRGITEAFF; DNA: TGTGCCAGCTCACAACTGAGCAGGGGGATCACTGAAGCTTTCTTT; D: TRBD1; size: medium-sized; J: TRBJ1-1; V: TRBV18
CDR3: CASSFGAYEQYF; DNA: TGTGCCAGCAGCTTCGGGGCCTACGAGCAGTACTTC; D: NA; size: NA; J: TRBJ2-7; V: TRBV5-4
CDR3: CASSNRGINQPQHF; DNA: TGTGCCAGCAGTAATAGGGGAATCAATCAGCCCCAGCATTTT; D: NA; size: many; J: TRBJ1-5; V: TRBV6-5
CDR3: CASSLGIYNSPLHF; DNA: TGTGCCAGCAGCTTAGGAATCTATAATTCACCCCTCCACTTT; D: NA; size: many; J: TRBJ1-6; V: TRBV7-9
CDR3: CASSEWRYEQYF; DNA: TGTGCCAGCAGTGAATGGCGATACGAGCAGTACTTC; D: NA; size: many; J: TRBJ2-7; V: TRBV6-1
CDR3: CASSLLRGNGHEQYF; DNA: TGTGCCAGCAGTCTTCTACGTGGTAACGGGCACGAGCAGTACTTC; D: NA; size: NA; J: TRBJ2-7; V: TRBV6-5
CDR3: CASSMGTGMNTEAFF; DNA: TGTGCCAGTAGTATGGGGACAGGGATGAACACTGAAGCTTTCTTT; D: TRBD1; size: many; J: TRBJ1-1; V: TRBV19
CDR3: CASSRERQANSPLHF; DNA: TGTGCCAGCAGCCGAGAACGGCAGGCTAATTCACCCCTCCACTTT; D: NA; size: NA; J: TRBJ1-6; V: TRBV14
CDR3: CASSFGDHQPQHF; DNA: TGTGCCAGCAGTTTCGGAGACCATCAGCCCCAGCATTTT; D: NA; size: large; J: TRBJ1-5; V: TRBV12-3/TRBV12-4
CDR3: CASSPGTGGQSPLHF; DNA: TGTGCCAGCAGCCCCGGAACAGGGGGCCAATCACCCCTCCACTTT; D: TRBD1; size: many; J: TRBJ1-6; V: TRBV6-2/TRBV6-3
CDR3: CASSKDFEAPPNTEAFF; DNA: TGTGCCAGTAGTAAGGACTTTGAGGCGCCGCCTAACACTGAAGCTTTCTTT; D: NA; size: medium-sized; J: TRBJ1-1; V: TRBV19
CDR3: CASSPRARAGENERFF; DNA: TGTGCCAGCAGCCCCCGAGCGCGAGCGGGGGAGAATGAGCGGTTCTTC; D: TRBD2; size: NA; J: TRBJ2-1; V: TRBV7-3
CDR3: CASSLKRKTEAFF; DNA: TGTGCCAGCAGTTTGAAGAGGAAGACTGAAGCTTTCTTT; D: NA; size: few; J: TRBJ1-1; V: TRBV12-3/TRBV12-4
CDR3: CSVGSTGIYGYTF; DNA: TGCAGCGTTGGATCAACGGGGATCTATGGCTACACCTTC; D: NA; size: NA; J: TRBJ1-2; V: TRBV29-1
CDR3: CATRVGQTGEQYF; DNA: TGTGCCACCAGGGTGGGACAGACGGGCGAGCAGTACTTC; D: TRBD1; size: NA; J: TRBJ2-7; V: TRBV15
CDR3: CASKSSGGSYNEQFF; DNA: TGTGCCAGCAAATCTAGCGGGGGCTCCTACAATGAGCAGTTCTTC; D: TRBD2; size: many; J: TRBJ2-1; V: TRBV6-5
CDR3: CASSFGARADGTEAFF; DNA: TGTGCCAGCAGCTTTGGAGCCAGGGCCGATGGCACTGAAGCTTTCTTT; D: NA; size: medium-sized; J: TRBJ1-1; V: TRBV7-9
CDR3: CASSSRQGRGNTEAFF; DNA: TGTGCCAGCAGTTCCCGACAGGGGAGGGGGAACACTGAAGCTTTCTTT; D: TRBD1; size: many; J: TRBJ1-1; V: TRBV6-5
CDR3: CASSSTGGRITEAFF; DNA: TGTGCCAGCAGCTCTACAGGGGGAAGGATCACTGAAGCTTTCTTT; D: TRBD1; size: NA; J: TRBJ1-1; V: TRBV7-9
CDR3: CATSRSPGAGSRGYTF; DNA: TGTGCCACCAGCAGGAGCCCCGGGGCAGGGAGTAGAGGCTACACCTTC; D: NA; size: medium-sized; J: TRBJ1-2; V: TRBV15
CDR3: CASSLRGGGGTEAFF; DNA: TGTGCCAGCAGCCTTAGGGGTGGGGGCGGAACTGAAGCTTTCTTT; D: NA; size: NA; J: TRBJ1-1; V: TRBV12-3/TRBV12-4
CDR3: CASSLSRVLNSPLHF; DNA: TGTGCCAGCAGTTTATCAAGGGTCCTAAATTCACCCCTCCACTTT; D: NA; size: medium-sized; J: TRBJ1-6; V: TRBV27
CDR3: CASSQTGLYGGYTF; DNA: TGTGCCAGCAGTCAAACAGGGTTATATGGCGGCTACACCTTC; D: NA; size: medium-sized; J: TRBJ1-2; V: TRBV6-5
CDR3: CASSQVYNQPQHF; DNA: TGTGCCAGCAGTCAGGTTTACAATCAGCCCCAGCATTTT; D: NA; size: many; J: TRBJ1-5; V: TRBV6-1
CDR3: CASSYSGQLGNTIYF; DNA: TGTGCCAGCAGTTACTCAGGCCAGCTGGGAAACACCATATATTTT; D: NA; size: medium-sized; J: TRBJ1-3; V: TRBV6-5